Presented here are 30 T cell receptor beta chains from one specimen sequenced in a study of blood T cell repertoires in COVID-19. Produced via immunoSEQ multiplex PCR; TCRdb's table is partial and in-frame only. The data show about 110,000 clones, approximately 85% seen once. Input material: peripheral blood. The receptors were sampled from a human donor in a cohort sampled during active COVID-19.

The rearrangement links TRBV5-1 to TRBJ2-1, with 14 bases that match TRBD2. Looked up from germline, CDR1 is SGHRS and CDR2 is YFSETQ. V shed 3 bases, J shed 7 bases, and the junction held 9 bases outside the gene matches. The CDR3 covers 17 residues. The DNA of the CDR3 is TGCGCCAGCAGCTCGGGACGGACTAGCGGGAGGAATAATGAGCAGTTCTTC. It specifies CASSSGRTSGRNNEQFF.

The chain combines TRBV7-9 with TRBJ2-1; D possibly corresponds to TRBD2 (6 bases). Trimming took off 7 bases at V and 4 bases at J, with 11 bases between the two ends. Germline V gives CDR1 SEHNR, CDR2 FQNEAQ (reference sequence). There are 13 residues in the CDR3. The CDR3 is CASNSREYNEQFF. The CDR3, as DNA: TGTGCCAGCAACTCCCGGGAGTACAATGAGCAGTTCTTC.

This chain links TRBV9 with TRBJ1-4; no firm D call. The CDR3 has 15 amino acids. Germline V gene data show CDR1 as SGDLS and CDR2 as YYNGEE. Trimming removed 0 bases from V and 3 bases from J, with 9 bases in between. The CDR3 nucleotides are TGTGCCAGCAGCGTAGGATGGGAGGCTAATGAAAAACTGTTTTTT. Translated: CASSVGWEANEKLFF.

This clone was seen only a few times. The chain carries TRBV5-4 and TRBJ2-6, with 7 bases identical to TRBD1. CDR3 length equals 18 residues. V was pared by 2 bases and J by 0 bases, with 8 bases of the junction left unmatched. Germline V gene sequence: CDR1 SGHNT, CDR2 YYREEE (reference sequence). This chain's CDR3 is CASSFQTGPNSGANVLTF. For the CDR3, the DNA is TGTGCCAGCAGCTTTCAGACAGGGCCCAACTCTGGGGCCAACGTCCTGACTTTC.

The V call is TRBV19, the J call TRBJ1-1, with 9 bases that match TRBD1. The CDR3 is 14 amino acids. Germline V gene data show CDR1 as LNHDA and CDR2 as SQIVND (reference sequence). V lost 1 base and J lost 4; bases outside the gene matches: 1. The CDR3 DNA is TGTGCCAGTAGTATAGGACAGGGGGGCACTGAAGCTTTCTTT. Translating it yields CASSIGQGGTEAFF.

J is TRBJ1-2 and V is TRBV7-8, with unresolved D. Trimming removed 1 base from V and 2 bases from J, with 5 bases in between. CDR1 is SGHVS and CDR2 is FQNEAQ in the germline V gene. CDR3 length: 13 residues. DNA for the CDR3: TGTGCCAGCAGCTTAGACAAGAACTATGGCTACACCTTC. This encodes CASSLDKNYGYTF.

The chain employs TRBV4-1 and TRBJ2-7; 8 nucleotides agree with TRBD2. J gave up 5 bases and V 4 bases, and 13 bases lay outside the gene matches. CDR3 length equals 16 residues. Germline V lookup: CDR1 MGHRA, CDR2 YSYEKL. DNA for the CDR3: TGCGCCAGCAGCCGATATAGCGGGACGCTCGTGGACGAGCAGTACTTC. As protein: CASSRYSGTLVDEQYF.

The V and J genes are TRBV11-3 and TRBJ2-1, with 14 bases lining up with TRBD2. V was pared by 5 bases and J by 8 bases, with 11 bases of the junction left unmatched. The germline V gene encodes CDR1 SGHNT and CDR2 YENEEA. The length of the CDR3 is 17 residues. The CDR3 sequence: CASSPGAGTSGRDEQFF. In DNA, the CDR3 is TGTGCCAGCAGCCCAGGGGCCGGGACTAGCGGGAGAGATGAGCAGTTCTTC. The entire variable domain, with the rest obtained from reference TRBV11-3 and TRBJ2-1, is as follows: EAGVVQSPRYKIIEKKQPVAFWCNPISGHNTLYWYLQNLGQGPELLIRYENEEAVDDSQLPKDRFSAERLKGVDSTLKIQPAELGDSAVYLCASSPGAGTSGRDEQFFGPGTRLTVL.

The J gene is TRBJ1-4, the V gene TRBV19; D is perhaps TRBD1 (6 bases). Germline V CDR1 and CDR2: LNHDA, SQIVND (reference sequence). CDR3 length: 15 amino acids. V was cut by 4 bases and J by 7 bases, with 16 bases left in between. The CDR3 coding sequence is TGTGCCAGTAGTACAAAACAGGGAGCTGGTGAAAAACTGTTTTTT. It translates to CASSTKQGAGEKLFF.

The rearrangement links TRBV27 to TRBJ1-1, with TRBD1 matching over 7 bases. The V segment lost 4 bases and the J segment 10 bases; nucleotides outside the gene matches: 6. CDR1 is MNHEY and CDR2 is SMNVEV in the germline V gene (reference sequence). This CDR3 comprises 12 residues. CDR3 sequence (DNA): TGTGCCAGCAGTTCTAACAGGGGTAGAGCTTTCTTT. Its translation: CASSSNRGRAFF.

The chain links TRBV24-1 to TRBJ1-2; TRBD1 matches at 8 bases. Germline values: CDR1 KGHDR, CDR2 SFDVKD. The CDR3 is 15 residues long. The junction had 4 bases not matched to a gene; V was cut back by 3 bases and J by 2 bases. The CDR3: CATSDPGGLNYGYTF. The CDR3 region has the DNA TGTGCCACCAGTGATCCAGGGGGCCTGAACTATGGCTACACCTTC.

The chain has TRBV9 and TRBJ2-3; the match to TRBD2 covers 8 bases. The CDR3 spans 17 residues. In germline, CDR1 is SGDLS, CDR2 YYNGEE. The V gene end was trimmed by 0 bases and the J gene end by 2 bases; junction bases not matched to a gene: 8. CDR3: CASSVGVGLAYTDTQYF. CDR3 DNA: TGTGCCAGCAGCGTAGGAGTAGGACTAGCCTACACAGATACGCAGTATTTT.

This clone occurred a few times. The CDR3 is CASSLGQGPNYGYTF. CDR3 nucleotide sequence: TGTGCCAGCAGCTTGGGACAGGGCCCTAACTATGGCTACACCTTC. The chain combines TRBV2 with TRBJ1-2; 9 nucleotides agree with TRBD1. This CDR3 is 15 amino acids long. V was clipped by 6 bases and J by 0 bases; unmatched bases: 5. Germline CDR1 is SNHLY and CDR2 is FYNNEI.

The gene calls are TRBV7-8 and TRBJ1-6, with 7 positions matching TRBD1. This CDR3 contains 16 residues. V lost 5 bases and J lost 3; bases outside the gene matches: 7. The germline CDR1 and CDR2 sequences are SGHVS and FQNEAQ. DNA for the CDR3: TGTGCCAGCAGCCCTAGACAGGGACTCTATAATTCACCCCTCCACTTT. Translation: CASSPRQGLYNSPLHF. Full variable domain (outside the CDR3, taken from reference TRBV7-8 and TRBJ1-6): GAGVSQSPRYKVAKRGQDVALRCDPISGHVSLFWYQQALGQGPEFLTYFQNEAQLDKSGLPSDRFFAERPEGSVSTLKIQRTQQEDSAVYLCASSPRQGLYNSPLHFGNGTRLTVT.

This chain joins TRBV19 and TRBJ1-1; tentative D call: TRBD1 (6 bases). CDR3 length equals 15 residues. Trimming took 5 bases from V and 0 from J, leaving 13 bases between them. Germline V gives CDR1 LNHDA, CDR2 SQIVND (reference sequence). CDR3 loop: CASSETGGMNTEAFF. The CDR3 nucleotides are TGTGCCAGTAGTGAGACAGGTGGAATGAACACTGAAGCTTTCTTT. The complete variable domain, with remaining parts taken from reference TRBV19 and TRBJ1-1, reads DGGITQSPKYLFRKEGQNVTLSCEQNLNHDAMYWYRQDPGQGLRLIYYSQIVNDFQKGDIAEGYSVSREKKESFPLTVTSAQKNPTAFYLCASSETGGMNTEAFFGQGTRLTVV.

This chain connects TRBV18 to TRBJ1-2; 7 bases line up with TRBD1. The V gene's germline CDR1 is KGHSH and CDR2 LQKENI. V was pared by 3 bases and J by 3 bases, with 10 bases of the junction left unmatched. The CDR3 covers 16 residues. The CDR3 is CASSPVWDRPDYGYTF. CDR3 bases: TGTGCCAGCTCACCCGTTTGGGACAGACCTGACTATGGCTACACCTTC.

This clone has a single count. J is TRBJ1-1 and V is TRBV5-1; 9 positions match TRBD1. J gave up 4 bases and V 5 bases, and 6 bases lay outside the gene matches. The CDR3 covers 14 residues. Germline assignment: CDR1 SGHRS and CDR2 YFSETQ. CDR3 sequence: CASRSGTGSTEAFF. The CDR3 DNA is TGCGCCAGCAGGTCCGGGACAGGGAGCACTGAAGCTTTCTTT.

This clone was seen a few times. The V gene is TRBV4-1, the J gene TRBJ1-1, with TRBD1 identical over 10 bases. V gave up 4 bases and J gave up 2 bases; unmatched junction bases: 7. Per the germline V gene, CDR1 is MGHRA and CDR2 is YSYEKL. The CDR3 has 16 amino acids. CDR3 coding DNA: TGCGCCAGCAGCCCAGACAGGGGGCTGGTAAACACTGAAGCTTTCTTT. Translation: CASSPDRGLVNTEAFF.

The V and J genes are TRBV5-1 and TRBJ2-7; D not resolved. CDR3 length equals 14 residues. Trimming took 0 bases from V and 0 from J, leaving 7 bases between them. Germline values: CDR1 SGHRS, CDR2 YFSETQ. Here the CDR3 reads CASSLDRASYEQYF. The CDR3 DNA follows: TGCGCCAGCAGCTTGGACCGCGCCTCCTACGAGCAGTACTTC.

The chain has TRBV6-6 and TRBJ1-4, with D uncertain. The V and J ends lost 5 bases and 0 bases respectively, with 16 bases between them. This CDR3 is 17 amino acids long. The germline V gene has CDR1 MNHNY and CDR2 SVGAGI (reference sequence). The CDR3 loop reads CASSQTHRYATNEKLFF. In DNA, the CDR3 is TGTGCCAGCAGTCAAACGCACAGATATGCAACTAATGAAAAACTGTTTTTT.

This clone has more than one count but fewer than ten. The V and J genes are TRBV24-1 and TRBJ2-1; D is perhaps TRBD1 (6 bases). The CDR3 contains 15 residues. The germline CDR1 and CDR2 sequences are KGHDR and SFDVKD. V shed 2 bases and J shed 4 bases, with 11 bases lying between them. CDR3 loop: CATSDSRDRYNEQFF. In nucleotides, the CDR3 is TGTGCCACCAGTGATTCCCGTGACAGGTACAATGAGCAGTTCTTC.

This chain uses TRBV27 with TRBJ1-5; TRBD1 matches at 7 bases. Germline V gene lookup returns CDR1 MNHEY and CDR2 SMNVEV (reference sequence). The CDR3 extends over 17 amino acids. After removal of 3 bases from V and 3 bases from J, the junction contained 11 bases not matched to a gene. This CDR3 reads CASSFTARTGLNQPQHF. In nucleotides, the CDR3 is TGTGCCAGCAGTTTCACAGCGAGGACAGGTCTCAATCAGCCCCAGCATTTT.

The rearrangement uses TRBV7-2 and TRBJ1-1; tentatively, D is TRBD1 (6 bases). The germline CDR1 and CDR2 sequences are SGHTA and FQGNSA. Trimming took off 1 base at V and 0 bases at J, with 15 bases between the two ends. This CDR3 has 17 amino acids. Here the CDR3 reads CASSLGTALSMNTEAFF. The CDR3 DNA sequence: TGTGCCAGCAGCTTAGGGACAGCCCTTTCCATGAACACTGAAGCTTTCTTT. The complete variable domain, with remaining parts taken from reference TRBV7-2 and TRBJ1-1, reads GAGVSQSPSNKVTEKGKDVELRCDPISGHTALYWYRQSLGQGLEFLIYFQGNSAPDKSGLPSDRFSAERTGGSVSTLTIQRTQQEDSAVYLCASSLGTALSMNTEAFFGQGTRLTVV.

The rearrangement links TRBV11-2 to TRBJ2-7, with 9 bases matching TRBD1. Trimming removed 4 bases from V and 9 bases from J; junction bases left unmatched: 10. CDR1 SGHAT and CDR2 FQNNGV come from the germline V gene. The CDR3 is 14 residues long. The DNA for the CDR3 is TGTGCCAGCAGCTCCCTCGGGGACAGGGTAGGGCAGTACTTC. Translated: CASSSLGDRVGQYF.

The genes are TRBV19 and TRBJ1-1; 7 nucleotides align to TRBD1. The CDR3 covers 13 residues. Germline-derived CDR1 and CDR2 are LNHDA and SQIVND (reference sequence). V lost 3 bases and J lost 5; bases outside the gene matches: 3. The CDR3 is CASSMDRPTEAFF. CDR3 coding DNA: TGTGCCAGTAGTATGGACAGGCCTACTGAAGCTTTCTTT.

With regard to this clone: At one end the junction does not follow the germline gene, possibly because of a read error. V and J are TRBV6-1 and TRBJ1-2, with D possibly being TRBD1 (5 bases). Germline loops: CDR1 MNHNS, CDR2 SASEGT. This CDR3 comprises 15 residues. Here the CDR3 DNA reads TGTGCCAGCAGCGAAGGGAGGGGCGCGGGCTATGGCTACACCTTC. Translating gives CASSEGRGAGYGYTF.

The gene calls are TRBV29-1 and TRBJ2-6; D is uncertain. In germline, CDR1 is SQVTM, CDR2 ANQGSEA. V lost 7 bases, J lost 4 bases, and 8 bases lay in between. The length of the CDR3 is 12 residues. The CDR3 sequence: CSAPSGANVLTF. The CDR3 DNA reads TGCAGCGCCCCCTCCGGGGCCAACGTCCTGACTTTC.

The chain couples TRBV4-1 to TRBJ2-1; D unclear. This CDR3 region has 15 residues. V was trimmed by 0 bases and J by 0 bases, leaving 6 bases between them. Germline V gene lookup returns CDR1 MGHRA and CDR2 YSYEKL. This chain's CDR3 is CASSQDVDSYNEQFF. In DNA, the CDR3 is TGCGCCAGCAGCCAAGATGTAGACTCCTACAATGAGCAGTTCTTC.

This clone rates as medium-sized. The CDR3 is CASSQGREGDGYTF. Here the CDR3 DNA reads TGTGCCAGCAGCCAAGGGAGAGAGGGCGATGGCTACACCTTC. J is TRBJ1-2 and V is TRBV4-2; D gene uncertain. CDR1 and CDR2 from the germline V gene are LGHNA and YNFKEQ. The V end was cut by 1 base, the J end by 6 bases, with 12 bases between. This CDR3 is 14 amino acids long.

The rearrangement links TRBV5-1 to TRBJ2-3, with 10 bases lining up with TRBD2. The J segment lost 5 bases and the V segment lost 2 bases, leaving 11 bases of the junction unmatched. Germline CDR1 reads SGHRS; CDR2 reads YFSETQ. The CDR3 covers 17 residues. The CDR3 nucleotides read TGCGCCAGCAGCTTCACCCCGGGACTAGCGAATAAAGATACGCAGTATTTT. As protein: CASSFTPGLANKDTQYF.